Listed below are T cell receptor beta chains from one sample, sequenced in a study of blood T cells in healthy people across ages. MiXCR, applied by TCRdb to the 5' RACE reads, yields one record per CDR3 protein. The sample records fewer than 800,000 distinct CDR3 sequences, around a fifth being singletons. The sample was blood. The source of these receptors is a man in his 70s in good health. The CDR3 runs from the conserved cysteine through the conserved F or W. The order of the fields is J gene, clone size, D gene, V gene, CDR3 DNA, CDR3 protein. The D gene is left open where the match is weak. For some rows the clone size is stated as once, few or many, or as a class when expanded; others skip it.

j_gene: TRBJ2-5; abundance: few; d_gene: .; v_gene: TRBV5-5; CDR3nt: TGTGCCAGCAGCTTGGGAGTTGGGGGCAGGGATCAAGAGACCCAGTACTTC; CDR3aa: CASSLGVGGRDQETQYF
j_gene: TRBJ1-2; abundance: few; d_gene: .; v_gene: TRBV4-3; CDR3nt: TGCGCCAGCAGCCAAGCGGTAGTGGGGATAGAAGGCTACACCTTC; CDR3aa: CASSQAVVGIEGYTF
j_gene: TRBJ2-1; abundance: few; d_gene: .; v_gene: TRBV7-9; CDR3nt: TGTGCCAGCAGCTTTAGTCCCGATGAGCAGTTCTTC; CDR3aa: CASSFSPDEQFF
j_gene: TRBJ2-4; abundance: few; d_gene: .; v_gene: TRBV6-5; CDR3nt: TGTGCCAGCAGTTACTCTGTGCAGGGTCGAAACATTCAGTACTTC; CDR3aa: CASSYSVQGRNIQYF
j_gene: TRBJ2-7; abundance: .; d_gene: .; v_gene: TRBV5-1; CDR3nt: TGCGCCAGCAAAGGCACGGCGGACTACGGGCAGTACTTC; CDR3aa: CASKGTADYGQYF
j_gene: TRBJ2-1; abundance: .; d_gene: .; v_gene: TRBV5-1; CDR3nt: TGCGCCAGCAGCTTGGGAGGCGGAGGGGGGTACAATGAGCAGTTCTTC; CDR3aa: CASSLGGGGGYNEQFF
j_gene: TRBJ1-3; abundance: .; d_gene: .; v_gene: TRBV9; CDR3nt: TGTGCCAGCAGTCCCCAACCAGGCACCATATATTTT; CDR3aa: CASSPQPGTIYF
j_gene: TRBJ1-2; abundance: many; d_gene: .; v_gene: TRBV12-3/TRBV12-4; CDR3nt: TGTGCCAGCAGCTTGGGCGGGAGCTATGGCTACACCTTC; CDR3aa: CASSLGGSYGYTF
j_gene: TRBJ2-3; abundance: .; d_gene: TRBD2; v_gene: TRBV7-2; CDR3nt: TGTGCCAGCAGCTCAAGACTAGCGGGGAACACAGGTACGCAGTATTTT; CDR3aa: CASSSRLAGNTGTQYF
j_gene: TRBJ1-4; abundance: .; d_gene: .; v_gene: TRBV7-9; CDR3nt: TGTGCCAGCAGCTTAATGGACGAGGCTGAAAATCTGTTTTTT; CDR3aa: CASSLMDEAENLFF
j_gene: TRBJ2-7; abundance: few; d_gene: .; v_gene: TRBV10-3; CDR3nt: TGTGCCATCAGTGAGTCGGGCAGCTCCTACGAGCAGTACTTC; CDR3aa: CAISESGSSYEQYF
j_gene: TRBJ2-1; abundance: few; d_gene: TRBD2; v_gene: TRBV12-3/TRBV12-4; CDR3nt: TGTGCCAGCAGTCCCAGACTCTTACTAGCGGGAAATAACAATGAGCAGTTCTTC; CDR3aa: CASSPRLLLAGNNNEQFF
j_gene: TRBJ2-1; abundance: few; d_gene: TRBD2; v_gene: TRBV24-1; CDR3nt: TGTGCCACCAGTGATTTGCGGGCACTAGCGGGAGAAAATGAGCAGTTCTTC; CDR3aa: CATSDLRALAGENEQFF
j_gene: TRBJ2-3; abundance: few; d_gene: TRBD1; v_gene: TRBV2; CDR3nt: TGTGCCAGCAGTATCTATGGACAGGGCGATACGCAGTATTTT; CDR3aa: CASSIYGQGDTQYF